This T cell receptor (beta chain) is from a study of blood T cell repertoires in COVID-19. Germline assignment: CDR1 SEHNR and CDR2 FQNEAQ (reference sequence). CDR3 length equals 11 residues. Trimming left V 4 bases short and J 5 bases short, with 5 bases between. Generated by immunoSEQ multiplex PCR, the TCRdb table keeps only in-frame clones and is missing some. The sample includes roughly 57,000 clones, approximately 90% of them seen just once. The sequencing sample was made of peripheral blood. The receptor comes from a man older than 75 with acute or convalescent COVID-19. The J gene is TRBJ2-5, the V gene TRBV7-9; no reliable D call. The CDR3 DNA sequence: TGTGCCAGCAGCTCCTCGGAGACCCAGTACTTC. Translating it yields CASSSSETQYF.